This entry concerns a single T cell receptor (beta chain). Trimming at V came to 7 bases and at J to 4 bases, leaving 12 bases not matched to a gene. This CDR3 has 15 residues. Germline V gene data show CDR1 as MDHEN and CDR2 as SYDVKM. This sample is drawn from a study of T-cell reconstitution after alpha-beta-depleted transplantation in children. During its preparation, the TCRbeta library received unique molecular identifiers. TCRdb analysed the PCR reads with MiXCR anew, one entry per CDR3 protein. The sample holds roughly 500,000 distinct CDR3 sequences, over 25% seen once. This chain links TRBV28 with TRBJ1-1, with TRBD1 identical over 7 bases. The sample consisted of PBMCs from the stem cell graft donor, taken from the stem cell graft. This receptor was identified in a human donor who donated a stem cell graft to a child with aplastic anemia. The chain's CDR3 is CASKREQGLSTEAFF. Here the CDR3 DNA reads TGTGCCAGCAAACGGGAACAGGGGCTCTCCACTGAAGCTTTCTTT.